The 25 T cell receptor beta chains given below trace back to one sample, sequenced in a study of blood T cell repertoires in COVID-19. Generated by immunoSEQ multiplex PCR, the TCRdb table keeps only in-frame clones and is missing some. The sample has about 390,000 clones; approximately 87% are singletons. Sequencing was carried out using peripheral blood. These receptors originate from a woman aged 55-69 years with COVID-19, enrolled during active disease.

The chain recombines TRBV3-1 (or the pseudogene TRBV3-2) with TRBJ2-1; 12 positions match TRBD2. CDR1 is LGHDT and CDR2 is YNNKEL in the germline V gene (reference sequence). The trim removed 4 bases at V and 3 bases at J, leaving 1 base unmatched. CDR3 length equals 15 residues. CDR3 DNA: TGTGCCAGCAGCCTACTAGCGGGGGGCTACAATGAGCAGTTCTTC. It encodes CASSLLAGGYNEQFF.

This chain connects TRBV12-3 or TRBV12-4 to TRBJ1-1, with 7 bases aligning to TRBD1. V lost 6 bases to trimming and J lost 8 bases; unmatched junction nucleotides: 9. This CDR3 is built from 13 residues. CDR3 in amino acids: CASRYTGVLEAFF. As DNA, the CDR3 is TGTGCCAGCAGGTACACAGGGGTATTGGAAGCTTTCTTT.

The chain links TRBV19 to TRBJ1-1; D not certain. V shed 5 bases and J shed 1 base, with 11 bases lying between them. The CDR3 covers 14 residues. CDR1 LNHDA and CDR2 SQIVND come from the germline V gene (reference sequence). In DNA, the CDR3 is TGTGCCAGTAGTTCCACAGACGGGAACACTGAAGCTTTCTTT. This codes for CASSSTDGNTEAFF. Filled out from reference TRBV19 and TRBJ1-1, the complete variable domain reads DGGITQSPKYLFRKEGQNVTLSCEQNLNHDAMYWYRQDPGQGLRLIYYSQIVNDFQKGDIAEGYSVSREKKESFPLTVTSAQKNPTAFYLCASSSTDGNTEAFFGQGTRLTVV.

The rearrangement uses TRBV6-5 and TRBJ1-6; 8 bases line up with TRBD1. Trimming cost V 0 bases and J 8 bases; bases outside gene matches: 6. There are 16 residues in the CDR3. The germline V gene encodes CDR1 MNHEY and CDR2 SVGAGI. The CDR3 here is CASSYSPTGEDSPLHF. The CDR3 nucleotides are TGTGCCAGCAGTTACTCCCCGACAGGGGAAGATTCACCCCTCCACTTT.

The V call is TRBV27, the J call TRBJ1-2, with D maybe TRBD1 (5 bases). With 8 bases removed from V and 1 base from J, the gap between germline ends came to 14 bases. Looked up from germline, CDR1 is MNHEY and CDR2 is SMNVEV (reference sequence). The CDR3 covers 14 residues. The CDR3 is CASGFLRGNYGYTF. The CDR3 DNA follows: TGTGCCAGCGGCTTTTTAAGGGGTAACTATGGCTACACCTTC.

DNA for the CDR3: TGTGCCAGCAGCTTGAGACAGGTGAACACTGAAGCTTTCTTT. This encodes CASSLRQVNTEAFF. The chain couples TRBV13 to TRBJ1-1; possible D gene TRBD1, 6 bases. V lost 3 bases, J lost 0 bases, and 8 bases lay in between. The CDR3 has 14 amino acids. Per germline, CDR1 PRHDT and CDR2 FYEKMQ (reference sequence).

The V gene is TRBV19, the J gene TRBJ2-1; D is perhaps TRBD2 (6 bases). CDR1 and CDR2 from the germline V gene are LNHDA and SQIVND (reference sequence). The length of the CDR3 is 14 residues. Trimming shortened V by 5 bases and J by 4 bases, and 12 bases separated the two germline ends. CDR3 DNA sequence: TGTGCCAGTAGTCTGAGCGGAGGGTACAATGAGCAGTTCTTC. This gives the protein CASSLSGGYNEQFF.

The CDR3, as DNA: TGTGCCAGCAGCCCGAGATGGTCGGGGATGGTGGGTGAAAAACTGTTTTTT. This sequence encodes CASSPRWSGMVGEKLFF. This sequence joins TRBV7-9 and TRBJ1-4; D call uncertain. Germline CDR1 reads SEHNR; CDR2 reads FQNEAQ (reference sequence). The CDR3 length is 17 residues. The V and J ends lost 5 bases and 7 bases respectively, with 23 bases between them.

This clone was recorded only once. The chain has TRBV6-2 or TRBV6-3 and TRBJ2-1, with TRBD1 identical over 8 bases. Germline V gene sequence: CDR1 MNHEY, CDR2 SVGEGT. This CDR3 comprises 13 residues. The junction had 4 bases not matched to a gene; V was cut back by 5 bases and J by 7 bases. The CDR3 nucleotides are TGTGCCAGCAGTCGACAGGGGAGGAATGAGCAGTTCTTC. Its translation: CASSRQGRNEQFF.

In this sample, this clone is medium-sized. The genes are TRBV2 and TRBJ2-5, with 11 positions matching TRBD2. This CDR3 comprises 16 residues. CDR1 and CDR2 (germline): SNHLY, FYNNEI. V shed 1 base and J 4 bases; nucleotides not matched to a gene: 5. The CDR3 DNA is TGTGCCAGCAGTGAAGATAGCGGGGGGGCCACAGAGACCCAGTACTTC. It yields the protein CASSEDSGGATETQYF.

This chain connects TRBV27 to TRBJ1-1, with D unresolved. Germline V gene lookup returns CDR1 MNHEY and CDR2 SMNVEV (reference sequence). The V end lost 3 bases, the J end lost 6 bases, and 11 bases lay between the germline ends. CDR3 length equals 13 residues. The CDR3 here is CASSLRIGPEAFF. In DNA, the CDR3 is TGTGCCAGCAGTTTGAGGATTGGCCCTGAAGCTTTCTTT.

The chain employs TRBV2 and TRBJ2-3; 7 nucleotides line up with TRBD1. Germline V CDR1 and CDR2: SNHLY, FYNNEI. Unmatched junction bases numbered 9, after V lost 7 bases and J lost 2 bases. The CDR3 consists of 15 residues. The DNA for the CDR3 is TGTGCCAGCATGGGACAGAGGGCCTACACAGATACGCAGTATTTT. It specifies CASMGQRAYTDTQYF.

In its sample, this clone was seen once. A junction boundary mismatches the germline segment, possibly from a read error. CDR3 region: CASSFKEGGSYEQYF. CDR3 nucleotides: TGTGCTAGCAGCTTCAAGGAGGGCGGCTCCTACGAGCAGTACTTC. V and J are TRBV7-7 and TRBJ2-7; D perhaps matches TRBD2 (6 bases). Germline V gene lookup returns CDR1 SSHAT and CDR2 FNYEAQ (reference sequence). The CDR3 has 15 amino acids.

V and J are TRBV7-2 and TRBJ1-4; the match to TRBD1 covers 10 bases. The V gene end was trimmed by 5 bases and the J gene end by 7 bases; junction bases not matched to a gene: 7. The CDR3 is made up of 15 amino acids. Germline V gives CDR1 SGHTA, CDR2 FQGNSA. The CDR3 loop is CASSPRTGGGEKLFF. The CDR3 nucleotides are TGTGCCAGCAGCCCCCGGACAGGGGGAGGTGAAAAACTGTTTTTT. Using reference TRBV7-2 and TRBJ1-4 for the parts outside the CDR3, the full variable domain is GAGVSQSPSNKVTEKGKDVELRCDPISGHTALYWYRQSLGQGLEFLIYFQGNSAPDKSGLPSDRFSAERTGGSVSTLTIQRTQQEDSAVYLCASSPRTGGGEKLFFGSGTQLSVL.

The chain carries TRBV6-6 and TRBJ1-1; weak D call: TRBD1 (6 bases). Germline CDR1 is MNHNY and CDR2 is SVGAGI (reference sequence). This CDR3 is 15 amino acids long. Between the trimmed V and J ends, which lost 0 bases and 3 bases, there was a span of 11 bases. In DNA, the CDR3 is TGTGCCAGCAGTTACTCGACAGGTAGGGACACTGAAGCTTTCTTT. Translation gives CASSYSTGRDTEAFF.

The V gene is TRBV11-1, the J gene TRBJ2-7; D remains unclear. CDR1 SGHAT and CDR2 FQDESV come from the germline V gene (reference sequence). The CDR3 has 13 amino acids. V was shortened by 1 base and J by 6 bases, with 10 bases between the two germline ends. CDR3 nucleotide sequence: TGTGCCAGCAGCTTAGGCCAATGGGCCGAGCAGTACTTC. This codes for CASSLGQWAEQYF.

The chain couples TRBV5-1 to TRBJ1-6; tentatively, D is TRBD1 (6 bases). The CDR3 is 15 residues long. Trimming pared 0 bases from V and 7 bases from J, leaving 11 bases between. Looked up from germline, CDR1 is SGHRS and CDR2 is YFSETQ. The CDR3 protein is CASSLAGEGNSPLHF. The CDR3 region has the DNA TGCGCCAGCAGCTTGGCAGGGGAGGGAAATTCACCCCTCCACTTT.

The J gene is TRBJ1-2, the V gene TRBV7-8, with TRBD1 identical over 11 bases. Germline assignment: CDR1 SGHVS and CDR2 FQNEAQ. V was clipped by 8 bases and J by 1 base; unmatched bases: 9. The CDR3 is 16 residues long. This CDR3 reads CASGSDRGLFNYGYTF. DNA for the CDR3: TGTGCCAGCGGATCGGACAGGGGGCTTTTTAACTATGGCTACACCTTC.

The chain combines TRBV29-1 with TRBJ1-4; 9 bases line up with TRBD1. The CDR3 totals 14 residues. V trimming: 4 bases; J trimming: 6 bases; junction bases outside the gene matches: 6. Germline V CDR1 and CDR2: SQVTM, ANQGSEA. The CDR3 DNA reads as TGCAGCGTTGTTCGGGGACAGGGAGATGAAAAACTGTTTTTT. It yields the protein CSVVRGQGDEKLFF.

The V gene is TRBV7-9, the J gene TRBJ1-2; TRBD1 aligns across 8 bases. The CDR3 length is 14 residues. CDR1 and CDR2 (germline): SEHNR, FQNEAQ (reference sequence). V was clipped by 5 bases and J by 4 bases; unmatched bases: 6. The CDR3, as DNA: TGTGCCAGCAGCGAAATAACAGGGGGCTATGGCTACACCTTC. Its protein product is CASSEITGGYGYTF.

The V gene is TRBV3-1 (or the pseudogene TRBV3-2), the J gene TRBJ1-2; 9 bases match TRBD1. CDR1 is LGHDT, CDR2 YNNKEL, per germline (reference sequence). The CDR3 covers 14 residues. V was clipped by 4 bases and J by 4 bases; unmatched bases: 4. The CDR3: CASSPGTGLYGYTF. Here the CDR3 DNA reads TGTGCCAGCAGCCCTGGGACAGGGCTCTATGGCTACACCTTC.

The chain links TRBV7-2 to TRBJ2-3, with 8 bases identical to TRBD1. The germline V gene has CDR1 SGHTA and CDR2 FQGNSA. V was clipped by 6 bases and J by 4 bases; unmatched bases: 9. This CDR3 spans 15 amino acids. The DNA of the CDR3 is TGTGCCAGCAGTCTCGACAGGGGTGGTCCAGATACGCAGTATTTT. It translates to CASSLDRGGPDTQYF.

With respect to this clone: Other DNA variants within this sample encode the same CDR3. CDR3 sequence reads: CASSVGQGNYGYTF. The CDR3 DNA reads TGTGCCAGCAGCGTAGGACAGGGGAACTATGGCTACACCTTC. The chain joins TRBV9 to TRBJ1-2, with 8 positions matching TRBD1. Looked up from germline, CDR1 is SGDLS and CDR2 is YYNGEE. With 0 bases clipped from V and 2 bases from J, the junction kept 0 bases outside the gene matches. This CDR3 contains 14 residues. Filled out from reference TRBV9 and TRBJ1-2, the complete variable domain reads DSGVTQTPKHLITATGQRVTLRCSPRSGDLSVYWYQQSLDQGLQFLIQYYNGEERAKGNILERFSAQQFPDLHSELNLSSLELGDSALYFCASSVGQGNYGYTFGSGTRLTVV.

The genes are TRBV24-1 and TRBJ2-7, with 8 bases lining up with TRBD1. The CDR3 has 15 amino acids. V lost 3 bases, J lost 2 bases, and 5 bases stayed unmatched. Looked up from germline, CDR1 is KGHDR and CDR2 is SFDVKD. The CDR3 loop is CATSDPRDRTYEQYF. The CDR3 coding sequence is TGTGCCACCAGTGATCCGAGGGACAGGACCTACGAGCAGTACTTC.

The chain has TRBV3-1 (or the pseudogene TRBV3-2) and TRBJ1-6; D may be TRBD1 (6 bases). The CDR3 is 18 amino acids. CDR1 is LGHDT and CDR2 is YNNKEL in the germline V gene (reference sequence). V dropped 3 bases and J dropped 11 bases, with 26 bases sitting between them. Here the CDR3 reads CASSHSIVRDTAYTPLHF. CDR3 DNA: TGTGCCAGCAGCCACTCAATAGTAAGGGACACAGCCTATACACCCCTCCACTTT.